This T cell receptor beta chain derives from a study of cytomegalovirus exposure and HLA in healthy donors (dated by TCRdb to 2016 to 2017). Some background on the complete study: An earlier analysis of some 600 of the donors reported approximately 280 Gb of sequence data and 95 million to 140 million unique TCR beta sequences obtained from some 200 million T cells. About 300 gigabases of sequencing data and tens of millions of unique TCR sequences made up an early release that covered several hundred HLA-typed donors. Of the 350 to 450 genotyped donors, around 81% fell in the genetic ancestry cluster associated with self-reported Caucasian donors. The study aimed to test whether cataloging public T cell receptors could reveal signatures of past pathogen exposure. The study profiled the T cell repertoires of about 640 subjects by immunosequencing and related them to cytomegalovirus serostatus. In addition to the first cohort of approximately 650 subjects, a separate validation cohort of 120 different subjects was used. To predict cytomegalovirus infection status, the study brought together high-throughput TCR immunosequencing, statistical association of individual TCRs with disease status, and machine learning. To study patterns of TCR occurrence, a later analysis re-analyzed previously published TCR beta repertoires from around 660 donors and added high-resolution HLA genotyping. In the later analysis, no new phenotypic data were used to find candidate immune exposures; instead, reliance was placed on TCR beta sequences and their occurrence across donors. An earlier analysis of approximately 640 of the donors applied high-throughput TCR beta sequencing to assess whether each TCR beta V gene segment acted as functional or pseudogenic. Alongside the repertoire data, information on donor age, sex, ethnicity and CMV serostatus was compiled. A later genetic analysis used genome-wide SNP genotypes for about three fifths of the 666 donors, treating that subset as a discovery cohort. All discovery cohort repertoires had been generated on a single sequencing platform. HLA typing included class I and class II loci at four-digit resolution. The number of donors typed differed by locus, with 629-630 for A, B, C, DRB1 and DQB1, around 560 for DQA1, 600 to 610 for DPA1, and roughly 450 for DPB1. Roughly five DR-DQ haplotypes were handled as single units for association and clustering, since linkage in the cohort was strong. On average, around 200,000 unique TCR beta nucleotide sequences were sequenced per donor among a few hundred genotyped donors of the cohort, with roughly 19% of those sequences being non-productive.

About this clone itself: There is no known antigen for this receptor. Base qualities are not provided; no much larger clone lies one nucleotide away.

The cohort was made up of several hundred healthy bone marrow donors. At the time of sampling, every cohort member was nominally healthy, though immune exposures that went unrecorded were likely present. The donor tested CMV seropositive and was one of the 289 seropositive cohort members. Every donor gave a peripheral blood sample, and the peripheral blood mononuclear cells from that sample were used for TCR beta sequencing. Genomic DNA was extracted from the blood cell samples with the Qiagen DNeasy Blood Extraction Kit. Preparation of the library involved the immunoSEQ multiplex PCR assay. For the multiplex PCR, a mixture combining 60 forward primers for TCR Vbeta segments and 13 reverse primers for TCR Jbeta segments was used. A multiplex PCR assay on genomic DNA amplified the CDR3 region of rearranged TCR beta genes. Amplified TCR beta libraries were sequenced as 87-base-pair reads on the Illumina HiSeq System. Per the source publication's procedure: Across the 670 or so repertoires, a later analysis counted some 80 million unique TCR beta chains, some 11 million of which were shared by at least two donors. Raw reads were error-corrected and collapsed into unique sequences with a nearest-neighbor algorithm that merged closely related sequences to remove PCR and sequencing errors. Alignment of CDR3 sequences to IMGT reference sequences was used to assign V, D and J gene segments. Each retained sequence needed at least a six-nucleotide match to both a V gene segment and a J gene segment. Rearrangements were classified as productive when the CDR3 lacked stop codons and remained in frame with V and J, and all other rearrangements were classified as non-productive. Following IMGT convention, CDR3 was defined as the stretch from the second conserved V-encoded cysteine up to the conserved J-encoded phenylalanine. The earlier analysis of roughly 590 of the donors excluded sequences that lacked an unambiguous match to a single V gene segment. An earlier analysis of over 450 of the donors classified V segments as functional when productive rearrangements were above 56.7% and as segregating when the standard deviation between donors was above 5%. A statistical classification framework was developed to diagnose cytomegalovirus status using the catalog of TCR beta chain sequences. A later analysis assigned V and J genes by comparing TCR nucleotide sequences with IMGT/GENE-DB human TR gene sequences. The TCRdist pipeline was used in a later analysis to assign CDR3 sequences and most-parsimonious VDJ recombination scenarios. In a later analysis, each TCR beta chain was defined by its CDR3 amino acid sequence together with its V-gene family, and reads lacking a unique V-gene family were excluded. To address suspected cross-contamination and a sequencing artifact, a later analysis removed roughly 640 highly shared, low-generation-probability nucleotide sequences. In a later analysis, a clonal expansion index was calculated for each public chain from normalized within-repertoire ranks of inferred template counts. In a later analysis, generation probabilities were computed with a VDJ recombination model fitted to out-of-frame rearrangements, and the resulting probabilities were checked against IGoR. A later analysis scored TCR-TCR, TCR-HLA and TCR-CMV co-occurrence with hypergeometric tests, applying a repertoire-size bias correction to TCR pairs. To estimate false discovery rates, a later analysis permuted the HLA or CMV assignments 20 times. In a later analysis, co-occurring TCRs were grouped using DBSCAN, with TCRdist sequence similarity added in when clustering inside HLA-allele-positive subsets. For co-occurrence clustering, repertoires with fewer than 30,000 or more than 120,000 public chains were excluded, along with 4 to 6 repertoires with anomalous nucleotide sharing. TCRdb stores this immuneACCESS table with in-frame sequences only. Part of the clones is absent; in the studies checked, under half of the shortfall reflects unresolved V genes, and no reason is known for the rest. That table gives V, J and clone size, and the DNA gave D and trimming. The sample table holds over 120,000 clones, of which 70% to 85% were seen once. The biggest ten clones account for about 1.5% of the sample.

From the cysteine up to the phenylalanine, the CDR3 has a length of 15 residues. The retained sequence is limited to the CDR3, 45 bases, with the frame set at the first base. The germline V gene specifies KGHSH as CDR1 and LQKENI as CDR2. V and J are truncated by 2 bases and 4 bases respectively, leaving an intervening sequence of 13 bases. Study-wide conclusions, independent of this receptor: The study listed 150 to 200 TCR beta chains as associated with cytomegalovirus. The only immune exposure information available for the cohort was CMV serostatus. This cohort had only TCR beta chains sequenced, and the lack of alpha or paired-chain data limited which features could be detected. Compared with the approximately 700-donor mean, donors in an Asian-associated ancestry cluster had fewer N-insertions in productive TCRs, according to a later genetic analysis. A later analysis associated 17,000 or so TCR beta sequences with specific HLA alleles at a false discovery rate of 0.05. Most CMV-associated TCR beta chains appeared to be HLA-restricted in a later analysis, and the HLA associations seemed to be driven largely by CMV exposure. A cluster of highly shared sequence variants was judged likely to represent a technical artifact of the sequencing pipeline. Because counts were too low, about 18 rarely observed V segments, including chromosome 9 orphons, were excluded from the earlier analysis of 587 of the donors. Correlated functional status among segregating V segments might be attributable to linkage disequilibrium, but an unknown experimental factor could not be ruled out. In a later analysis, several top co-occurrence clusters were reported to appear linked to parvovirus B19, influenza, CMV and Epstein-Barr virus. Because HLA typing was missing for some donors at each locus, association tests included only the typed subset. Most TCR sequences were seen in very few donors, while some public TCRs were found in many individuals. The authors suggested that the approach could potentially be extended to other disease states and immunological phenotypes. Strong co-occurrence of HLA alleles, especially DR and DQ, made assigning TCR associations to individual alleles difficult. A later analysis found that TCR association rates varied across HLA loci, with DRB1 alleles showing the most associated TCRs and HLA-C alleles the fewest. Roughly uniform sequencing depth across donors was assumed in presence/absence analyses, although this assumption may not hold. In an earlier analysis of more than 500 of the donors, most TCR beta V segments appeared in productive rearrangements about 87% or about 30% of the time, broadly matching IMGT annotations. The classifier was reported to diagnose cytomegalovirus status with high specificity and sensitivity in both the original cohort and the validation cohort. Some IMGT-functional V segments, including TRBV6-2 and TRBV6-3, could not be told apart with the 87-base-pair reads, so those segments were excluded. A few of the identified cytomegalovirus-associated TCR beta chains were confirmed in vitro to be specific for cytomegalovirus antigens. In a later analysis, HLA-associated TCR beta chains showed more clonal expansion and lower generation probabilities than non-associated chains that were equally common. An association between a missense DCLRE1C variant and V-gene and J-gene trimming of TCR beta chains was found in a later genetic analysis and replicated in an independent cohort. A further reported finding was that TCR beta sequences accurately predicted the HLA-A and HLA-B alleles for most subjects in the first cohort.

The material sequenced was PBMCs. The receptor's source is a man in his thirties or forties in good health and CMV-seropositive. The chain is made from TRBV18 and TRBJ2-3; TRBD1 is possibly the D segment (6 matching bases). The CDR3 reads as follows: CASSPGQGTSDTQYF. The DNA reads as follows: TGTGCCAGCTCACCAGGGCAGGGGACGTCAGATACGCAGTATTTT. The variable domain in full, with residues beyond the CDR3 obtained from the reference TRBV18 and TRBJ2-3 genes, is NAGVMQNPRHLVRRRGQEARLRCSPMKGHSHVYWYRQLPEEGLKFMVYLQKENIIDESGMPKERFSAEFPKEGPSILRIQQVVRGDSAAYFCASSPGQGTSDTQYFGPGTRLTVL.